Detailed here is one TCR beta chain. There is no known antigen for this receptor. Per-base qualities were not stored, and no clone one base away is much larger. These data belong to a study of shared clonotypes between healthy human individuals (dated by TCRdb to 2018 to 2020). The study in broad terms: The cohort included three men and a couple of women between 18 and 49 years of age. Per donor, leukapheresis produced somewhere between about 0.94 and 9.5 billion PBMCs. To increase sequencing depth and limit assay-specific biases, TCR repertoire library preparation and sequencing were carried out by different laboratories using diverse techniques. To estimate repertoire size and how much clonotypes are shared between individuals, the study performed deep sequencing of blood TCR repertoires from 4 to 6 healthy adults. For each donor, three plates each were used for CD4 naive and CD4 memory, two plates were used for CD8 naive, and one plate was used for CD8 memory. Results and caveats for the whole study, not just this receptor: Sharing across several donors was observed for about 5% of naive CD4, under 4% of naive CD8, 2% to 2.5% of memory CD4, and roughly 0.4% of memory CD8 clonotypes. Only blood was sampled, and tissue TCR repertoires likely differ from those in blood. Compared with non-shared clonotypes, clonotypes shared by all four sorted-subset donors had higher generation probabilities. Larger estimated clonotype richness was generally found for naive subsets than for memory subsets. Pairwise subsampling led to the expectation that sequencing depth would affect the degree of clonotype sharing among donors. Even with the large sequencing depth, rarefaction of the sorted-subset datasets indicated that sequencing was incomplete. Because the study included a small number of donors, the genetic and exposure-history diversity represented was limited.

Using the deep immunoSEQ assay, TCR CDR3 regions were amplified from genomic DNA by multiplex PCR. Extracted genomic DNA from each cell subset was spread evenly across all wells of several immunoSEQ 96-well plates, with each plate serving as a replicate. For sorted subsets, roughly 200 ng genomic DNA, equal to about 30,000 T cell genomes, was loaded into each replicate PCR. The purified libraries were quantified using a Qubit 3.0 fluorometer, sized with a Bioanalyzer 2100, and then quantified again using the KAPA Library Quantification kit. Every immunoSEQ 96-well plate was sequenced on a separate single-read 150-cycle Illumina NextSeq 550 flow cell. The original methods were these. Because the immunoSEQ output included only junctional sequences and no quality scores, the filtering could not be the same as the filtering used for full-length reads. To assign V/J genes and CDR3, sequences were annotated against IMGT germline references using PyIR, a Python wrapper for IgBLAST v1.9. Reads were removed for weak V/J assignments (E-value above 1e-6), missing CDR3, stop codons, out-of-frame junctions, or ambiguous translated residues. V3J clonotypes were defined as sequences sharing an identical inferred V gene, J gene, and CDR3 amino acid sequence. To compute the percentage overlap between repertoires, the number of shared unique clonotypes was divided by the size of the smaller repertoire. Repertoire richness was assessed with RTK rarefaction, the Chao1 estimator, and Recon v2.1 estimates of unobserved clonotypes. Generation probabilities for all TCRbeta clonotypes obtained by the gDNA method from four donors were computed using OLGA. In TCRdb, the immuneACCESS table is reduced to in-frame sequences with V and J assigned. These tables do not hold every clone; where another copy was compared, an unresolved V gene accounts for under half, and the others remain unexplained. The DNA gave D and trimming, while V, J and clone size come from that table. Here the sample has about 2 million clones; over 85% occur a single time. The ten largest clones represent 0.1% to 0.15% of the sample.

The germline V gene supplies CDR1 SGHAT and CDR2 FQNNGV. From V the trimming removes 5 bases and from J it removes 6 bases, while the gene matches leave 7 bases of the junction unaccounted for. CDR3 length: 15 amino acids, cysteine to phenylalanine. CDR3 DNA only is kept here, 45 bases in frame from base 1. The donors were healthy, HIV-negative adults who had no recently reported acute infections or vaccinations. Only Caucasian adults living in Nashville, Tennessee, USA were represented among the donors. CD4+ T cells were enriched by magnetic negative selection, after which naive cells were positively selected on CD45RA and the negative fraction was taken as the memory subset. Blood was obtained by leukapheresis, after which PBMCs were separated by Ficoll-Histopaque density gradient centrifugation and cryopreserved in liquid nitrogen vapor phase. Purity and quantity of every magnetically sorted T cell population were checked by analytical flow cytometry. From each sorted fraction, genomic DNA was isolated and quantified by UV absorbance on a Nanodrop 2000c.

The rearranged segments are TRBV11-2 and TRBJ2-1; 10 of the junction bases match TRBD2. Sample: naive CD4+ T cells sorted from blood. This specimen's cell subset or site label, per the study, means: CD45RA+ positively selected. The clonotype was recovered from a man younger than 35 in good health. CDR3 protein: CASSLSGRAPNEQFF. The DNA sequence is TGTGCCAGCAGCCTAAGCGGGAGGGCCCCCAATGAGCAGTTCTTC.